This TCR beta chain stems from a study of identical twins (dated by TCRdb to the mid-2010s). Broadly, across the study: To test whether fetal clonotypes persist, this study deep-sequenced TCR alpha and beta repertoires from monozygotic twins, from unrelated adults of various ages, and from cord blood. To rule out contamination, the twin experiments were replicated at different times with different library preparation protocols.

This clonotype showed up just a few times. Which antigen it targets is not known. Nothing much larger sits one base from this clone, and base qualities are not available. Libraries were constructed by 5' RACE. Sequenced on an Illumina HiSeq 2000. Template switching introduced a universal primer binding site; the final cDNA contained a unique molecular identifier, enabling accurate counting of TCR cDNA molecules. Specific primers in the conserved constant-segment region were used to synthesize first-strand cDNA for the TCR alpha and beta chains. To control for contamination, every cDNA library carried two barcodes: a SMART-Mk sample barcode plus Illumina barcodes. Two successive PCR steps introduced TruSeq adapter sequences along with Illumina sample barcodes. TCR alpha and beta cDNA libraries were sequenced on the Illumina HiSeq platform with custom primers. The source study handled its data this way. Unique molecular identifiers were extracted from raw reads with MiGEC, and CDR3 positions were determined with MiXCR. Recombination models were inferred per individual with the repgenHMM and IGoR tools using an EM algorithm. Shared clonotypes were analyzed with the tcR package in R, and sharing was normalized by the product of cloneset sizes. Out-of-frame nonproductive sequences were analyzed to study raw recombination free of thymic and clonal selection effects. The raw public reads went through TCRdb reprocessing: fastp at Q25, MiXCR clone calling, in-frame beta chains kept. Duplicate CDR3 protein sequences are folded into a single record with the most common DNA and genes. None of the V and J calls come from the authors' own analysis; TCRdb made them. The sample table records 750,000 to 950,000 distinct CDR3 sequences; approximately 13% of these occur just once. Clones ranked in the top ten supply around 1.5% of the sample.

Here is what the overall study found, with its caveats: In beta out-of-frame sequences, excess twin sharing was weaker, because having fewer shared sequences lowered the signal-to-noise ratio. Abundant cord blood beta clonotypes carried fewer insertions; young adult naive repertoires showed a weaker similar trend, while memory repertoires showed none. Compared with coincidental sharing between unrelated individuals, out-of-frame TCR alpha sequences shared between twins had an excess of sequences with low generation probability. Because the same donors could not be followed over many years, the conclusions depended on cross-sectional statistical analysis. Zero-insertion analyses could be partly confounded by invariant T cells such as MAIT and iNKT, though diverse VJ usage argued against such confounding for most clonotypes. In monozygotic twins, recombination models systematically underestimated out-of-frame TCR alpha sharing, but the models matched the sharing seen between unrelated individuals.

Only healthy Caucasian donors were included. Three pairs of female monozygotic twins, all aged about 18 to 30 years, made up the twin cohort. RNA for TCR libraries was isolated from peripheral blood mononuclear cells. Unmatched junction bases come to 5, with V trimmed by 4 bases and J by 6 bases. The germline V gene specifies MGHRA as CDR1 and YSYEKL as CDR2. Spanning cysteine to phenylalanine, the CDR3 consists of 13 amino acids. The CDR3 DNA has 39 bases and is translated from base 1. These same records also appear under a second study, on yellow fever vaccine responses in identical twins. The second paper states: According to the authors, in identical twins the way T cells responded to vaccination appeared partly convergent and partly personalized. In the study, vaccine-responding T cell clones were precisely tracked in identical twins.

This receptor was obtained from a woman aged 18 to 35 in good health. Rearrangement joined TRBV4-1 to TRBJ1-1; 7 bases in the junction line up with TRBD1. Material for sequencing was PBMCs. The DNA sequence is TGCGCCAGCAGCCCTTTCCAGGGGGCTGAAGCTTTCTTT. The translation is CASSPFQGAEAFF.